This TCR beta chain was identified in a study of vaccination and CD4 T cells after COVID-19. Study context: Participants were administered two doses of either the BNT162b2 or the mRNA-1273 vaccine. Blood was drawn a median around 70 days post second dose, range 14 to 241.

Cultured CD4+ T cells had their DNA profiled by the Oncomine TCR Beta short-read assay. Genomic DNA was isolated from CD4+ T cells that had been cultured. TCRdb reprocessed the PCR reads with MiXCR, giving one entry per CDR3 protein. The sample has about 16,000 distinct CDR3 sequences; approximately 50% are singletons. Regarding the study as a whole: Reactive clonotype counts went from median roughly 19 after infection to 38 after vaccination, nonsignificantly.

Notes on this clonotype: Its antigen remains unknown.

Described time point: late sampling 161 to 241 days after vaccination in a few convalescent patients. Treatment described: roughly 10-day PBMC culture with coronavirus spike peptide pools or control peptides (ViraFEST assay). This receptor was obtained from a human donor who had recovered from COVID-19. Sequenced here: CD4+ T cells from blood, cultured in vitro, sampled about 7 months after SARS-CoV-2 vaccination.

CDR3 amino acids: CASYTAPTGGYTF. The CDR3 nucleotides read TGTGCCAGCTATACCGCTCCGACAGGGGGCTACACCTTC. This rearrangement joins TRBV6-1 to TRBJ1-2; 7 positions agree with TRBD1. Germline assignment: CDR1 MNHNS and CDR2 SASEGT. V was pared by 8 bases and J by 8 bases, with 11 bases of the junction left unmatched. This CDR3 region has 13 residues.